This is a list of T cell receptor beta chains from one sample in a study of T cells after yellow fever vaccination. TCRdb re-derived calls from the 5' RACE reads in MiXCR, one entry per CDR3 protein. Here the sample spans 500,000 to 650,000 distinct CDR3 sequences, about 12% being singletons. The specimen comprised PBMCs, sampled on the day of the yellow fever booster vaccination. The receptors originated from a man aged 30 to 45 who received the YFV17D yellow fever vaccine. The CDR3 runs from the conserved cysteine through the conserved F or W. Each record gives: CDR3 protein, CDR3 DNA, clone size, D gene, J gene, V gene. D genes are given only for firm matches. Size values are once, few and many counts, or a class for expanded clones, and some rows have none.

CASRPGGFIYEQYF TGTGCCAGCAGACCGGGAGGTTTTATTTACGAGCAGTACTTC . TRBD2 TRBJ2-7 TRBV28
CASSFDRGSVETQYF TGTGCCAGCAGTTTTGACAGGGGGTCGGTCGAGACCCAGTACTTC . TRBD1 TRBJ2-5 TRBV12-3/TRBV12-4
CAISESGQVYGYTF TGTGCCATCAGTGAGTCTGGGCAGGTCTATGGCTACACCTTC . . TRBJ1-2 TRBV10-3
CASTPQLAFEGEQYF TGCGCCAGCACCCCCCAACTAGCGTTTGAGGGCGAGCAGTACTTC . TRBD2 TRBJ2-7 TRBV10-2
CASGEGYLYEQFF TGTGCTAGTGGGGAGGGCTACCTCTATGAGCAGTTCTTC many . TRBJ2-1 TRBV12-5
CASSHVGKMPEAFF TGCGCCAGCAGCCACGTTGGAAAGATGCCTGAAGCTTTCTTT few . TRBJ1-1 TRBV4-3
CASSPLGLAGEQFF TGTGCCAGCAGCCCCCTAGGGTTAGCGGGTGAGCAGTTCTTC few TRBD2 TRBJ2-1 TRBV7-2
CASSKGSYGYTF TGTGCCAGCAGCAAAGGGAGTTACGGCTACACCTTC . . TRBJ1-2 TRBV11-2
CASSTYDRGLDTQYF TGTGCCAGCAGCACGTACGACAGGGGGCTTGATACGCAGTATTTT . TRBD1 TRBJ2-3 TRBV7-2
CSARDSGEQYF TGCAGTGCTAGAGATTCCGGGGAGCAGTACTTC few . TRBJ2-7 TRBV20-1
CASSSSTGGLNTEAFF TGCGCCAGCAGCTCCTCGACAGGGGGATTGAACACTGAAGCTTTCTTT many TRBD1 TRBJ1-1 TRBV5-1
CASRPRGAGRTDTQYF TGTGCCAGTAGGCCTCGGGGAGCGGGACGGACAGATACGCAGTATTTT few TRBD2 TRBJ2-3 TRBV19
CASSLVAQGGNSPLHF TGTGCCAGCAGCTTAGTCGCACAGGGCGGAAATTCACCCCTCCACTTT . . TRBJ1-6 TRBV7-2
CASSQSRTLQETQYF TGTGCCAGCAGCCAATCCAGGACCTTGCAAGAGACCCAGTACTTC few . TRBJ2-5 TRBV3-1
CASSYKQATTYEQYF TGCGCCAGCAGCTACAAACAAGCAACAACCTACGAGCAGTACTTC . . TRBJ2-7 TRBV4-3
CASSFGGGAYEQYF TGTGCCAGCAGTTTTGGGGGAGGGGCCTACGAGCAGTACTTC few TRBD2 TRBJ2-7 TRBV27
CASRTTDGRGETQYF TGCGCCAGCAGGACCACAGACGGGCGGGGAGAGACCCAGTACTTC few . TRBJ2-5 TRBV5-1
CASSKGAEAFF TGTGCCAGCTCAAAGGGGGCTGAAGCTTTCTTT . . TRBJ1-1 TRBV18
CSFSGGNTGELFF TGCAGCTTTAGCGGGGGAAACACCGGGGAGCTGTTTTTT . TRBD2 TRBJ2-2 TRBV29-1
CASSESREFHIQYF TGTGCCAGCAGTGAGTCGCGGGAGTTTCACATTCAGTACTTC . TRBD2 TRBJ2-4 TRBV2
CATSRALTGEGYTF TGTGCCACCAGCAGAGCCCTGACAGGGGAAGGCTACACCTTC few TRBD1 TRBJ1-2 TRBV15
CSVGRRGAYEQYF TGCAGCGTTGGACGGCGGGGCGCGTACGAGCAGTACTTC . . TRBJ2-7 TRBV29-1
CASSEGTAYGGYTF TGCGCCAGCAGCGAAGGGACGGCGTACGGTGGCTACACCTTC few . TRBJ1-2 TRBV5-1
CASSRGQVYERGANVLTF TGCGCCAGCAGCAGAGGACAGGTCTACGAACGAGGCGCCAACGTCCTGACTTTC few TRBD1 TRBJ2-6 TRBV5-1
CASSLTGMLNEQYF TGTGCCAGCAGCTTAACAGGGATGTTGAACGAGCAGTACTTC once . TRBJ2-7 TRBV11-2
CASSYGGTWTDTQYF TGTGCCAGCAGTTACGGGGGTACTTGGACAGATACGCAGTATTTT few . TRBJ2-3 TRBV6-5
CASGDRGDTEAFF TGTGCTAGTGGAGACAGGGGCGACACTGAAGCTTTCTTT few TRBD1 TRBJ1-1 TRBV12-5
CASSLEGPVEAGYNEQFF TGTGCCAGCAGCTTAGAGGGTCCCGTAGAAGCTGGCTACAATGAGCAGTTCTTC few . TRBJ2-1 TRBV7-6
CSANRGGGRRTDTQYF TGCAGTGCGAATAGGGGTGGCGGGAGGCGCACAGATACGCAGTATTTT few TRBD2 TRBJ2-3 TRBV20-1
CASSSGTSGHNEQFF TGCGCCAGCAGTTCCGGGACTAGCGGGCACAATGAGCAGTTCTTC . TRBD2 TRBJ2-1 TRBV10-1
CASSHQLAEISTDTQYF TGTGCCAGCAGTCATCAATTAGCGGAAATTAGCACAGATACGCAGTATTTT . . TRBJ2-3 TRBV27
CASSLGGRGQINEQFF TGTGCCAGCAGCTTAGGGGGCCGGGGTCAGATAAATGAGCAGTTCTTC . . TRBJ2-1 TRBV7-9
CSGRDQETQYF TGCAGCGGAAGGGACCAAGAGACCCAGTACTTC many . TRBJ2-5 TRBV29-1
CATSGRQGLSNQPQHF TGTGCCACCAGCGGTCGACAGGGATTGAGCAATCAGCCCCAGCATTTT few TRBD1 TRBJ1-5 TRBV15
CASSKGPLHTDTQYF TGTGCCAGCAGCAAGGGCCCCCTCCACACAGATACGCAGTATTTT few . TRBJ2-3 TRBV7-8
CASSPPSGTGASKNIQYF TGTGCCAGCAGCCCACCGTCTGGCACGGGGGCTTCCAAAAACATTCAGTACTTC few . TRBJ2-4 TRBV11-2
CASSEFSGAKNIQYF TGTGCCAGCAGTGAATTCTCGGGGGCCAAAAACATTCAGTACTTC . . TRBJ2-4 TRBV25-1
CASSVGGTGSYNEQFF TGTGCCAGCAGTGTAGGCGGGACAGGGTCCTACAATGAGCAGTTCTTC . TRBD1 TRBJ2-1 TRBV2
CASSVVSGRSPGANVLTF TGTGCCAGCAGTGTCGTGAGCGGGAGGAGCCCTGGGGCCAACGTCCTGACTTTC few TRBD2 TRBJ2-6 TRBV2
CASRFTLVQGAFF TGTGCCAGCAGATTTACATTGGTACAGGGGGCCTTCTTC . TRBD1 TRBJ2-1 TRBV6-2/TRBV6-3
CASSQDLGLAGGPTGELFF TGCGCCAGCAGCCAAGATCTGGGACTAGCGGGAGGACCCACCGGGGAGCTGTTTTTT few TRBD2 TRBJ2-2 TRBV4-1
CASSEGQGAGEKLFF TGTGCCAGCAGTGAAGGACAGGGCGCCGGTGAAAAACTGTTTTTT . TRBD1 TRBJ1-4 TRBV6-4
CASSSGVRGHNEQFF TGCGCCAGCAGCTCCGGGGTGAGGGGGCACAATGAGCAGTTCTTC . TRBD1 TRBJ2-1 TRBV4-3
CASSLNWGDEQYF TGTGCCAGCTCACTAAACTGGGGGGACGAGCAGTACTTC . . TRBJ2-7 TRBV18
CSARDRGGRHVVDGQYF TGCAGTGCTAGAGATCGAGGCGGGAGGCATGTTGTGGATGGGCAGTACTTC . TRBD2 TRBJ2-7 TRBV20-1
CASSGAQGTQYF TGTGCCAGTTCGGGGGCGCAGGGGACCCAGTACTTC few . TRBJ2-5 TRBV7-2
CASSPGEANIQYF TGTGCCAGCAGTCCGGGCGAGGCCAACATTCAGTACTTC few . TRBJ2-4 TRBV7-2
CASSWTGLGYTF TGCGCCAGCAGCTGGACTGGACTTGGCTACACCTTC . . TRBJ1-2 TRBV5-1
CAWRIAGASSYNSPLHF TGTGCCTGGCGCATCGCAGGAGCGAGCTCCTATAATTCACCCCTCCACTTT . . TRBJ1-6 TRBV30
CASSPARDKIHEQYF TGTGCCAGCAGCCCAGCCCGGGATAAGATTCACGAGCAGTACTTC . . TRBJ2-7 TRBV7-9
CASSVGRLAGSDTQYF TGTGCCAGTAGTGTAGGCAGACTAGCGGGATCAGATACGCAGTATTTT . TRBD2 TRBJ2-3 TRBV19
CASSVSGLAGDVYF TGTGCCAGTAGTGTCTCGGGACTAGCGGGAGATGTGTATTTT . TRBD2 TRBJ2-3 TRBV19
CSVEDRVNRAKNIQYF TGCAGCGTTGAAGATAGGGTAAATCGGGCCAAAAACATTCAGTACTTC . . TRBJ2-4 TRBV29-1